The 24 T cell receptor beta chains given below trace back to one sample, sequenced in a study of blood T cell repertoires in COVID-19. Sequencing was performed with immunoSEQ multiplex PCR; in TCRdb, only in-frame clones are kept and a portion is missing. The sample lists fewer than 200,000 clones, roughly 91% occurring once. Sequenced input: peripheral blood. Receptors originate from a man in his forties with active or convalescent COVID-19.

This clone was recorded once. The chain is built from TRBV28 and TRBJ1-4, with 7 positions matching TRBD1. The trim removed 5 bases at V and 7 bases at J, leaving 10 bases unmatched. The CDR3 spans 15 residues. Germline V gene lookup returns CDR1 MDHEN and CDR2 SYDVKM. This chain's CDR3 is CASSPGIQGGEKLFF. The CDR3 nucleotides are TGTGCCAGCAGTCCGGGGATTCAGGGGGGTGAAAAACTGTTTTTT.

The CDR3 DNA sequence: TGTGCCAGCAGCGCTGACAGGGGAGTGGAGACCCAGTACTTC. It codes for CASSADRGVETQYF. This chain links TRBV6-5 with TRBJ2-5; 8 bases agree with TRBD1. After removal of 6 bases from V and 5 bases from J, the junction contained 8 bases not matched to a gene. Germline CDR1 reads MNHEY; CDR2 reads SVGAGI. This CDR3 is 14 amino acids long.

The chain combines TRBV30 with TRBJ1-1; TRBD1 agrees at 7 bases. Germline V lookup: CDR1 GTSNPN, CDR2 SVGIG (reference sequence). Trimming removed 1 base from V and 4 bases from J; junction bases left unmatched: 0. The CDR3 has 12 amino acids. Here the CDR3 reads CAWSGQGTEAFF. For the CDR3, the DNA is TGTGCCTGGAGTGGACAGGGCACTGAAGCTTTCTTT.

This clone showed up just once. V gene TRBV6-5 combines with J gene TRBJ2-7, with 8 bases matching TRBD1. Germline assignment: CDR1 MNHEY and CDR2 SVGAGI. Unmatched junction bases numbered 4, after V lost 2 bases and J lost 4 bases. The CDR3 runs 14 residues. CDR3 region: CASSYGQGRYEQYF. Here the CDR3 DNA reads TGTGCCAGCAGTTACGGACAGGGCAGGTACGAGCAGTACTTC.

This chain links TRBV4-3 with TRBJ2-7; weak D call: TRBD2 (6 bases). The CDR3 has 18 amino acids. V was cut by 1 base and J by 2 bases, with 21 bases left in between. CDR1 is LGHNA, CDR2 YSLEER, per germline. The CDR3 sequence is CASSQGTGGSDLAYEQYF. The DNA for the CDR3 is TGCGCCAGCAGCCAAGGGACCGGAGGGTCAGACTTAGCCTACGAGCAGTACTTC.

The V gene is TRBV11-2, the J gene TRBJ1-2, with a weak D call TRBD1 (6 bases). The CDR3 covers 16 residues. Trimming shortened V by 0 bases and J by 2 bases, and 13 bases separated the two germline ends. The germline CDR1 and CDR2 sequences are SGHAT and FQNNGV. The DNA for the CDR3 is TGTGCCAGCAGCTTAGATCGGGGGGCGACAAACTATGGCTACACCTTC. This translates into CASSLDRGATNYGYTF.

The chain combines TRBV9 with TRBJ1-2, with D unclear. The ends were cut back, 0 bases at V and 3 bases at J, with 6 bases in the middle. The CDR3 runs 13 residues. CDR1 is SGDLS, CDR2 YYNGEE, per germline. The CDR3 DNA is TGTGCCAGCAGCGTAGAGAGGGACTATGGCTACACCTTC. Encoded protein: CASSVERDYGYTF.

This chain uses TRBV27 with TRBJ1-1; weak D call: TRBD1 (5 bases). Trimming took 2 bases from V and 0 from J, leaving 7 bases between them. Per the germline V gene, CDR1 is MNHEY and CDR2 is SMNVEV (reference sequence). CDR3 length: 14 residues. CDR3 sequence reads: CASSLRGVNTEAFF. CDR3 DNA sequence: TGTGCCAGCAGTTTACGGGGGGTGAACACTGAAGCTTTCTTT.

This clone was observed a single time. This sequence joins TRBV19 and TRBJ1-4, with D possibly TRBD1 on 6 matching bases. V was clipped by 5 bases and J by 3 bases, with 13 bases between them. The CDR3 runs 15 residues. Germline-derived CDR1 and CDR2 are LNHDA and SQIVND (reference sequence). CDR3 residues: CASSVTGTSNEKLFF. Here the CDR3 DNA reads TGTGCCAGTAGTGTCACCGGGACATCTAATGAAAAACTGTTTTTT.

The rearrangement joins TRBV29-1 to TRBJ1-3; TRBD1 is a possible D gene (6 bases). The CDR3 spans 14 residues. V lost 6 bases, J lost 0 bases, and 12 bases lay in between. Per the germline V gene, CDR1 is SQVTM and CDR2 is ANQGSEA. The CDR3 spells CSVSRGSSGNTIYF. CDR3 nucleotide sequence: TGCAGCGTCTCAAGGGGGTCCTCTGGAAACACCATATATTTT.

The rearrangement joins TRBV29-1 to TRBJ2-7, with a weak D call TRBD2 (5 bases). V was trimmed by 3 bases and J by 5 bases, leaving 14 bases between them. This CDR3 has 13 amino acids. Germline V lookup: CDR1 SQVTM, CDR2 ANQGSEA. This CDR3 reads CSVDGGPGNEQYF. The CDR3 DNA sequence: TGCAGCGTTGATGGAGGCCCGGGGAACGAGCAGTACTTC.

This clone was seen more than once but under ten times. The chain has TRBV21-1 and TRBJ1-3. TRBV21-1 is marked as a pseudogene. CDR3 length: 14 amino acids. CDR3 nucleotides: TGTGCCAGCAGCAAACCCCGCGTCTTAGACACCATATATTTT. Translating gives CASSKPRVLDTIYF.

V and J are TRBV28 and TRBJ2-4; TRBD1 aligns across 7 bases. The CDR3 is 12 amino acids. Trimming cost V 6 bases and J 6 bases; bases outside gene matches: 2. CDR1 is MDHEN and CDR2 is SYDVKM in the germline V gene. The CDR3 DNA reads as TGTGCCAGCAGCCGACAGGGAAACATTCAGTACTTC. It specifies CASSRQGNIQYF.

The rearrangement joins TRBV29-1 to TRBJ1-1; 8 bases map to TRBD1. V dropped 5 bases and J dropped 3; count of bases not matched to a gene: 8. The germline V gene encodes CDR1 SQVTM and CDR2 ANQGSEA. The CDR3 contains 14 residues. The CDR3 loop is CSVPLGQGHTEAFF. The CDR3 DNA reads as TGCAGCGTTCCCCTCGGACAGGGCCACACTGAAGCTTTCTTT.

The J gene is TRBJ2-7, the V gene TRBV7-9; 9 bases align to TRBD2. There are 13 residues in the CDR3. V dropped 6 bases and J dropped 6; count of bases not matched to a gene: 6. The germline V gene encodes CDR1 SEHNR and CDR2 FQNEAQ (reference sequence). CDR3 protein: CASRASGTSEQYF. The DNA for the CDR3 is TGTGCCAGCAGGGCTAGCGGGACATCCGAGCAGTACTTC.

V is TRBV19 and J is TRBJ1-5; TRBD1 agrees at 8 bases. In germline, CDR1 is LNHDA, CDR2 SQIVND (reference sequence). The junction had 11 bases not matched to a gene; V was cut back by 3 bases and J by 7 bases. This CDR3 comprises 16 residues. CDR3 sequence: CASSILDRDGRQPQHF. CDR3 DNA sequence: TGTGCCAGTAGTATTTTGGACAGGGATGGTCGGCAGCCCCAGCATTTT.

A note on this clone: Other DNA sequences in the sample encode the same CDR3. The gene calls are TRBV12-3 or TRBV12-4 and TRBJ1-2; D perhaps matches TRBD1 (5 bases). Trimming left V 6 bases short and J 5 bases short, with 10 bases between. The CDR3 consists of 12 residues. The CDR3 DNA is TGTGCCAGCAGGGGGGGGGTGTATGGCTACACCTTC. Protein sequence: CASRGGVYGYTF.

This clone was found once. The rearrangement links TRBV5-4 to TRBJ2-6; 8 bases agree with TRBD2. The CDR3 is 17 residues long. Losses at the gene ends were 4 bases for V and 0 bases for J; bases not matched to a gene: 6. The V gene's germline CDR1 is SGHNT and CDR2 YYREEE (reference sequence). The CDR3 loop is CASSMRLAFSGANVLTF. In DNA, the CDR3 is TGTGCCAGCAGCATGAGACTAGCGTTCTCTGGGGCCAACGTCCTGACTTTC.

The chain links TRBV10-3 to TRBJ2-5; 9 nucleotides line up with TRBD2. V trimming: 10 bases; J trimming: 3 bases; junction bases outside the gene matches: 12. The CDR3 runs 15 residues. CDR1 is ENHRY, CDR2 SYGVKD, per germline. The CDR3 loop is CATQIGRGGKETQYF. The CDR3, as DNA: TGTGCCACCCAAATTGGGCGGGGGGGGAAAGAGACCCAGTACTTC.

V usage is TRBV4-1 and J usage is TRBJ2-5, with D maybe TRBD1 (6 bases). Germline values: CDR1 MGHRA, CDR2 YSYEKL. The CDR3 is made up of 14 amino acids. V was cut by 4 bases and J by 4 bases, with 13 bases left in between. In DNA form, the CDR3 reads TGCGCCAGCAGCCTACAGGGAGTGGGAGAGACCCAGTACTTC. Amino acid sequence: CASSLQGVGETQYF.

J is TRBJ2-4 and V is TRBV7-2, with TRBD2 identical over 8 bases. V lost 4 bases, J lost 7 bases, and 21 bases stayed unmatched. This CDR3 is built from 19 residues. CDR1 is SGHTA, CDR2 FQGNSA, per germline. CDR3: CASSSPGVGLAHYGNIQYF. The CDR3, as DNA: TGTGCCAGCAGCTCCCCAGGGGTTGGACTAGCTCACTATGGTAACATTCAGTACTTC.

This rearrangement joins TRBV27 to TRBJ1-4; D gene ambiguous. Germline CDR1 MNHEY, CDR2 SMNVEV (reference sequence). V was shortened by 8 bases and J by 7 bases, with 14 bases between the two germline ends. CDR3 length equals 13 residues. CDR3 nucleotide sequence: TGTGCCAGCCGGCCAGGTGGAGGTGAAAAACTGTTTTTT. Its protein is CASRPGGGEKLFF.

The V call is TRBV10-3, the J call TRBJ2-3; TRBD2 matches at 8 bases. The germline CDR1 and CDR2 sequences are ENHRY and SYGVKD. This CDR3 spans 14 amino acids. Trimming took 10 bases from V and 5 from J; bases not matched to a gene: 11. In DNA, the CDR3 is TGTGCCAGCAACGGACTAGCCCCCGAAGATACGCAGTATTTT. Protein product: CASNGLAPEDTQYF.

V and J are TRBV18 and TRBJ2-5; 8 nucleotides match TRBD1. In germline, CDR1 is KGHSH, CDR2 LQKENI. The CDR3 is 14 amino acids. V gave up 5 bases and J gave up 5 bases; unmatched junction bases: 7. The CDR3 sequence is CASSSRTGSETQYF. In DNA, the CDR3 is TGTGCCAGCTCATCCAGGACAGGGAGCGAGACCCAGTACTTC.